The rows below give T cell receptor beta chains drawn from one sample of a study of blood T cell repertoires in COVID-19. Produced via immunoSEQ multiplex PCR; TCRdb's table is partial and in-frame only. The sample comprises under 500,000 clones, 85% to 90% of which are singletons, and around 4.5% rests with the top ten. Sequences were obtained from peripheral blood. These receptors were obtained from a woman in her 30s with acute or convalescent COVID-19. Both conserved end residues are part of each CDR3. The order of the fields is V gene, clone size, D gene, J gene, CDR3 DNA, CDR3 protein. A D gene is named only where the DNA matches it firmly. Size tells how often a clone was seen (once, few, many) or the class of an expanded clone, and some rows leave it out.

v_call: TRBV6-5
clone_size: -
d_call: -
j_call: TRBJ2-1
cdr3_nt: TGTGCCAGCGCGGCAGGGGAAAGTTATGCGCAGTTCTTC
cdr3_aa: CASAAGESYAQFF

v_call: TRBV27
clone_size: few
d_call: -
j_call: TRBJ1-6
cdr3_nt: TGTGCCAGCAGTTTCGGGAATTCACCCCTCCACTTT
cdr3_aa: CASSFGNSPLHF

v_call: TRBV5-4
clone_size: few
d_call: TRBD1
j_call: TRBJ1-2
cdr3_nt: TGTGCCAGCAGCTACGGGACAGCCGATAACTATGGCTACACCTTC
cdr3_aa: CASSYGTADNYGYTF

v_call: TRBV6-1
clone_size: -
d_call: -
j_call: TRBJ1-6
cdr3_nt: TGTGCCAGCAGTGTAGGACAAGGCGACTCCTATAATTCACCCCTCCACTTT
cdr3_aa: CASSVGQGDSYNSPLHF

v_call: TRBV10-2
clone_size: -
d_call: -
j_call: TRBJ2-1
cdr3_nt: TGCGCCAGCAGTGTGGAGACAGCATATCATGAGCAGTTCTTC
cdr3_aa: CASSVETAYHEQFF

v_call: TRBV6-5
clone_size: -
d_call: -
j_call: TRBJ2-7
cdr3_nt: TGTGCCAGCAGTTACGTGGGGCTTCACTCCTACGAGCAGTACTTC
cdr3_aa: CASSYVGLHSYEQYF

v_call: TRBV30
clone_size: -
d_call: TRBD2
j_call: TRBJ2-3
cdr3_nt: TGTGCCTGGGCTAGCGGGGGGGCCGCAGATACGCAGTATTTT
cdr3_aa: CAWASGGAADTQYF

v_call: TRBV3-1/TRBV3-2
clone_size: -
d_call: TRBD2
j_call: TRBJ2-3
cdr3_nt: TGTGCCAGCAGACAACTAGCGGGGGCAGATACGCAGTATTTT
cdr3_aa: CASRQLAGADTQYF

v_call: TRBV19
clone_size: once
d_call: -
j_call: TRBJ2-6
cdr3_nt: TGTGCCAGTAGTCAGAGGTCTGGGGCCAACGTCCTGACTTTC
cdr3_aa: CASSQRSGANVLTF

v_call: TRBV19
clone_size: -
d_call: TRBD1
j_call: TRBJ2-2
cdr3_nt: TGTGCCAGTAGCCTTACGACAGGGGGAAACACCGGGGAGCTGTTTTTT
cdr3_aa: CASSLTTGGNTGELFF

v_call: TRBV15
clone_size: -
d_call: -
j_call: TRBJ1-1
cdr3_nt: TGTGCCACCAGAGGGGGACGGGGCGGAACTGAAGCTTTCTTT
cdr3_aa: CATRGGRGGTEAFF

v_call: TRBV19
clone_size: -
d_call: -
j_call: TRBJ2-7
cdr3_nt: TGTGCCAGTAGTAACCCCGCAGGGACATACTACGAGCAGTACTTC
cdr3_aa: CASSNPAGTYYEQYF

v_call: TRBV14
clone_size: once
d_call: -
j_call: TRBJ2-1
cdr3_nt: TGTGCCAGCAGCCCCTGGGAGCGCAGCTCCTACAATGAGCAGTTCTTC
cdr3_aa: CASSPWERSSYNEQFF

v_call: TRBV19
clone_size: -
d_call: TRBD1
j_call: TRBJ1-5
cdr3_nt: TGTGCCAGTAGTAGGGGTACAGGGGTTGGCAATCAGCCCCAGCATTTT
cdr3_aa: CASSRGTGVGNQPQHF

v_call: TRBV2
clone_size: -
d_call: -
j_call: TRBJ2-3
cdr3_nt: TGTGCCAGCACGATTGAACAGGGAGCAGATACGCAGTATTTT
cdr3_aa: CASTIEQGADTQYF

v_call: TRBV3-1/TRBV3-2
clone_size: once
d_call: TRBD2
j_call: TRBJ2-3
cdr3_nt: TGTGCCAGCAGCCAGCATCCCCGACTAGCGGGGGACACAGATACGCAGTATTTT
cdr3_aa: CASSQHPRLAGDTDTQYF

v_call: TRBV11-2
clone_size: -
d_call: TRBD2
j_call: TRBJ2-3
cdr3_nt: TGTGCCAGCAGCTTCATAGCGGGGGGCATCACAGATACGCAGTATTTT
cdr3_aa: CASSFIAGGITDTQYF

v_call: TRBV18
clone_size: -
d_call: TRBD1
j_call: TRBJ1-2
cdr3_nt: TGTGCCAGCTCCCCCCCCGGACAGGACGGCTACACCTTC
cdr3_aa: CASSPPGQDGYTF

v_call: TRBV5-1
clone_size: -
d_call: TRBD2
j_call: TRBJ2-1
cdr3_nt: TGCGCCAGCAGCTTGGCCCCTAGCGGGGGGGCCCATAATGAGCAGTTCTTC
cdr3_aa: CASSLAPSGGAHNEQFF

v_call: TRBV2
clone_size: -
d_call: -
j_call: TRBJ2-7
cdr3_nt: TGTGCCAGCAGGGAAACCCCCGGGGACACTTACGAGCAGTACTTC
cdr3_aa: CASRETPGDTYEQYF

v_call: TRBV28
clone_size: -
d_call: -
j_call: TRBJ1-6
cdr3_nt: TGTGCCAGCAGTTCCCGCGTGAATTCACCCCTCCACTTT
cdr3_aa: CASSSRVNSPLHF

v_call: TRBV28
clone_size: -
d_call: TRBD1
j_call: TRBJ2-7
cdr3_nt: TGTGCCAGCAGCCCTGACAGGGTTATTTTCTACGAGCAGTACTTC
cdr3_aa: CASSPDRVIFYEQYF

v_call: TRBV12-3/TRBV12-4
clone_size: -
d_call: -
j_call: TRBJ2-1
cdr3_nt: TGTGCCAGCAGTTTGGGAGGTGAGCAGTTCTTC
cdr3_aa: CASSLGGEQFF

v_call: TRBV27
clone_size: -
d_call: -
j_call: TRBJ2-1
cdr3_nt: TGTGCCAGCAGTTTAAACGGGGTCGTGGATGAGCAGTTCTTC
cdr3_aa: CASSLNGVVDEQFF

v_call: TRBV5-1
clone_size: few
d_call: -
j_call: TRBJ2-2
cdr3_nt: TGCGCCAGCAGCTTGGCCCCGACAGGCGGCACCGGGGAGCTGTTTTTT
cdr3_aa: CASSLAPTGGTGELFF

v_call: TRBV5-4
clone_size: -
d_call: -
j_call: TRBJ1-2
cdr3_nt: TGTGCCAGCAGCCCTACAGGGACATTGGATGGCTACACCTTC
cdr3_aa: CASSPTGTLDGYTF

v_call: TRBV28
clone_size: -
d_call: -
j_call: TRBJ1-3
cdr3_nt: TGTGCCAGCAGCCCACCCGGTTTTAACGCTGGAAACACCATATATTTT
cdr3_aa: CASSPPGFNAGNTIYF

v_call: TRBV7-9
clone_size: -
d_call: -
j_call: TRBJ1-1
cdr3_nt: TGTGCCAGCAGCGCGACAGTAATGAACACTGAAGCTTTCTTT
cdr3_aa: CASSATVMNTEAFF

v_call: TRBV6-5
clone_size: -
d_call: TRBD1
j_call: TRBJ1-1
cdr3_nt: TGTGCCAGCAGTTACTCGACAGGGAGAGTCACTGAAGCTTTCTTT
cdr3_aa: CASSYSTGRVTEAFF

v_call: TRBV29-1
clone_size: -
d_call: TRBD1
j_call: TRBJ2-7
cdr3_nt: TGCAGCGTTTCCGGGACAGTCGACGAGCAGTACTTC
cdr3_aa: CSVSGTVDEQYF

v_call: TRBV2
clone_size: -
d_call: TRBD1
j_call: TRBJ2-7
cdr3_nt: TGTGCCAGCAGTGGCGGACAGGGGACTGTCTACGAGCAGTACTTC
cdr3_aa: CASSGGQGTVYEQYF

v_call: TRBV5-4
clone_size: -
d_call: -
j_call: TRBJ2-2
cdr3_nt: TGTGCCAGCAGCCGCACTACCCGACTTGAGACCGGGGAGCTGTTTTTT
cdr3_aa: CASSRTTRLETGELFF

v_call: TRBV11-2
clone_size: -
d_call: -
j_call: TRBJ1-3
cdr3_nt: TGTGCCAGCAGCAAAAGTAGAGTCTCTGGAAACACCATATATTTT
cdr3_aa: CASSKSRVSGNTIYF

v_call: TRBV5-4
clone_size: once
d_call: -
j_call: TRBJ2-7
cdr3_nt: TGTGCCAGCAGAGTAGGGGGGGGACCCTACGAGCAGTACTTC
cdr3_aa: CASRVGGGPYEQYF

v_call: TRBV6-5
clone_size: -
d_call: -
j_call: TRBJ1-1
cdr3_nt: TGTGCCAGCACCCGGGACTCCAAAGAGACTGAAGCTTTCTTT
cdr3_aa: CASTRDSKETEAFF